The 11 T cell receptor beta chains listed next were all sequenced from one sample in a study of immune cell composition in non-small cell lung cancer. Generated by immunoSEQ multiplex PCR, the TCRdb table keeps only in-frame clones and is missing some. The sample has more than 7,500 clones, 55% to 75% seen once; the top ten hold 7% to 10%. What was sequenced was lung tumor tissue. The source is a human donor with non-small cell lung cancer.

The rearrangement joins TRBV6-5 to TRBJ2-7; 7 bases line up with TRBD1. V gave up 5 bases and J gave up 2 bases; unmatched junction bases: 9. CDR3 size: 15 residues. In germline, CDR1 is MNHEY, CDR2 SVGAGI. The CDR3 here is CASSRTSGQAYEQYF. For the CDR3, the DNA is TGTGCCAGCAGTAGGACCTCCGGACAGGCCTACGAGCAGTACTTC.

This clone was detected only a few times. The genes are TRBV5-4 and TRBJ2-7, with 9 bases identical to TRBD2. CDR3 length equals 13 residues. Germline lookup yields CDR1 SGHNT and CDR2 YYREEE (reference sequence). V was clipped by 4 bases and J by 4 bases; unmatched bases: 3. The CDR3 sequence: CASSHTSGYEQYF. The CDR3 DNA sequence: TGTGCCAGCAGCCACACTAGCGGGTACGAGCAGTACTTC.

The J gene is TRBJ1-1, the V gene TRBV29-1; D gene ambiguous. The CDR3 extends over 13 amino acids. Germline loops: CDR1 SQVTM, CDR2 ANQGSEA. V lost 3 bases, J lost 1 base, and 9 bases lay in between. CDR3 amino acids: CSVELQQNTEAFF. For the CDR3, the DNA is TGCAGCGTTGAGCTACAACAGAACACTGAAGCTTTCTTT.

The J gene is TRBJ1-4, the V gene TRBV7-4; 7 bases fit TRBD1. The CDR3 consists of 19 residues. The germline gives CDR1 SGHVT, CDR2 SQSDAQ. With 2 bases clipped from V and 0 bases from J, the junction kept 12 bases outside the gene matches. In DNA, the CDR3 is TGTGCCAGCAGCTTACAAGGGACAGATACAGGAGCAACTAATGAAAAACTGTTTTTT. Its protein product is CASSLQGTDTGATNEKLFF. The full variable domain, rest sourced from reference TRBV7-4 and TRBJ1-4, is GAGVSQSPRYKVAKRGRDVALRCDSISGHVTLYWYRQTLGQGSEVLTYSQSDAQRDKSGRPSGRFSAERPERSVSTLKIQRTEQGDSAVYLCASSLQGTDTGATNEKLFFGSGTQLSVL.

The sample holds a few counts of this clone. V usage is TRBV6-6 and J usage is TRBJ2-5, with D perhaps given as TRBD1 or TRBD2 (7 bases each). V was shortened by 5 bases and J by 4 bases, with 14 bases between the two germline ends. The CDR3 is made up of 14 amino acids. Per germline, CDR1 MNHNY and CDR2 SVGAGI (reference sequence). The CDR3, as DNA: TGTGCCAGCAGTCCTTCAGGGGGGGGAGAGACCCAGTACTTC. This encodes CASSPSGGGETQYF.

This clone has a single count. CDR3 in amino acids: CASRQGQGRTGELFF. The CDR3 DNA reads as TGTGCCAGTAGGCAGGGACAGGGTAGAACCGGGGAGCTGTTTTTT. The V and J genes are TRBV19 and TRBJ2-2; 9 positions agree with TRBD1. Looked up from germline, CDR1 is LNHDA and CDR2 is SQIVND (reference sequence). The trim removed 6 bases at V and 5 bases at J, leaving 7 bases unmatched. The length of the CDR3 is 15 residues.

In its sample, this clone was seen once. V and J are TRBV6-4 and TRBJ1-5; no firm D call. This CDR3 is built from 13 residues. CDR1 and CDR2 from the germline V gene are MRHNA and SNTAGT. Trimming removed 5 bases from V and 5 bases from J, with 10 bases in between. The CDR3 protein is CASSLGGYQPQHF. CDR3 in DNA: TGTGCCAGCAGTTTGGGCGGGTATCAGCCCCAGCATTTT.

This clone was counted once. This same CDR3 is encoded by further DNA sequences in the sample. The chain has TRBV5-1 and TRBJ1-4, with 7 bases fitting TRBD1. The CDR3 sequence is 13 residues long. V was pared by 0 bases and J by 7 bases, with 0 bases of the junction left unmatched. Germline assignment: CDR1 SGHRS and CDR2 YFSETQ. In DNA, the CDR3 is TGCGCCAGCAGCTTGGGACAGGGTGAAAAACTGTTTTTT. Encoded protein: CASSLGQGEKLFF.

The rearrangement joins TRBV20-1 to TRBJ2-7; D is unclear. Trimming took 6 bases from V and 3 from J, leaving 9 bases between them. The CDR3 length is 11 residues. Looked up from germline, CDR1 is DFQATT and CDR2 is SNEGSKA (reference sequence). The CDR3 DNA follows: TGCAGTGCCCACCCCGGCTACGAGCAGTACTTC. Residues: CSAHPGYEQYF.

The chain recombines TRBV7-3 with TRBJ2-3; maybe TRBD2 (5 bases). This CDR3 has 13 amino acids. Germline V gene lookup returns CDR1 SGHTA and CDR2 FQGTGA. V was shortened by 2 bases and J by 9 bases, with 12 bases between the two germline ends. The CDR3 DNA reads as TGTGCCAGCAGCTTACGGGCCTCGGGGACGCAGTATTTT. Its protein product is CASSLRASGTQYF.

CDR3 protein: CASSPDGGYGYTF. The DNA for the CDR3 is TGCGCCAGCAGCCCGGACGGAGGATATGGCTACACCTTC. The V and J genes are TRBV4-3 and TRBJ1-2; no firm D call. Trimming pared 4 bases from V and 5 bases from J, leaving 11 bases between. Germline V gene sequence: CDR1 LGHNA, CDR2 YSLEER. The length of the CDR3 is 13 residues.